The 27 T cell receptor beta chains listed next were all sequenced from one sample in a study of post-analysis software for immune sequencing data. Findings of the study overall: Among roughly 5 TRBV segments more frequent in patients than controls were TRBV5-6, TRBV5-1 and TRBV20-1.

The TCR beta cDNA libraries contained unique molecular identifiers. A single record per CDR3 protein comes from TCRdb applying MiXCR to the PCR reads. The sample includes about 820,000 distinct CDR3 sequences, roughly half of them seen just once. For these TCRs, the target antigens are not known. The material sequenced was blood. The receptors derive from a girl aged 5-17 years with multiple sclerosis.

This rearrangement joins TRBV28 to TRBJ1-4; perhaps TRBD1 as D (6 bases). Germline CDR1 MDHEN, CDR2 SYDVKM. V gave up 3 bases and J gave up 7 bases, with 15 bases separating them. CDR3 size: 15 residues. The CDR3 DNA is TGTGCCAGCAGTTTTTCTGGGGGGGGCAGTGAAAAACTGTTTTTT. Protein product: CASSFSGGGSEKLFF.

The J gene is TRBJ2-7, the V gene TRBV20-1; D remains ambiguous. Trimming pared 0 bases from V and 7 bases from J, leaving 16 bases between. Germline assignment: CDR1 DFQATT and CDR2 SNEGSKA (reference sequence). The CDR3 runs to 14 residues. CDR3 in DNA: TGCAGTGCTAGAGATGGCCCATCCCTCGGGGAGCAGTACTTC. Protein product: CSARDGPSLGEQYF.

The chain is built from TRBV29-1 and TRBJ2-1, with D unresolved. V lost 1 base to trimming and J lost 5 bases, with 15 bases between them. The CDR3 has 15 residues. The germline gives CDR1 SQVTM, CDR2 ANQGSEA. The CDR3: CSVEAPGRVHNEQFF. CDR3 DNA sequence: TGCAGCGTTGAAGCACCCGGACGGGTCCACAATGAGCAGTTCTTC.

This chain links TRBV7-9 with TRBJ2-3, with D unclear. The CDR3 is 16 residues long. Trimming cost V 7 bases and J 5 bases, with 22 bases left between them. The germline CDR1 and CDR2 sequences are SEHNR and FQNEAQ (reference sequence). CDR3 residues: CASIRLSPYGGDTQYF. The CDR3, as DNA: TGTGCCAGCATCCGACTGAGCCCCTACGGCGGAGATACGCAGTATTTT.

This rearrangement joins TRBV20-1 to TRBJ2-5, with TRBD1 as a possible D gene (5 bases). Germline V gene sequence: CDR1 DFQATT, CDR2 SNEGSKA (reference sequence). Trimming removed 0 bases at V and 1 base at J, with 9 bases between. CDR3 length: 14 amino acids. Here the CDR3 reads CSARDEGAQETQYF. The DNA for the CDR3 is TGCAGTGCTAGAGATGAAGGGGCCCAAGAGACCCAGTACTTC.

Only a few counts were recorded for this clonotype. The chain has TRBV7-9 and TRBJ2-5, with D perhaps TRBD2 (5 bases). With 2 bases removed from V and 5 bases from J, the gap between germline ends came to 15 bases. Germline CDR1 is SEHNR and CDR2 is FQNEAQ (reference sequence). This CDR3 region has 15 residues. The CDR3 coding sequence is TGTGCCAGCAGCTTATTTCTTATGGGCGGGGAGACCCAGTACTTC. Translating it yields CASSLFLMGGETQYF. Based on the CDR3 plus reference TRBV7-9 and TRBJ2-5, the full variable domain is DTGVSQNPRHKITKRGQNVTFRCDPISEHNRLYWYRQTLGQGPEFLTYFQNEAQLEKSRLLSDRFSAERPKGSFSTLEIQRTEQGDSAMYLCASSLFLMGGETQYFGPGTRLLVL.

The chain links TRBV28 to TRBJ2-7, with TRBD2 as a possible D gene (5 bases). Trimming pared 7 bases from V and 6 bases from J, leaving 13 bases between. This CDR3 region has 12 residues. Germline CDR1 is MDHEN and CDR2 is SYDVKM. The CDR3 sequence: CASTLDAGEQYF. The CDR3 DNA follows: TGTGCCAGCACCCTTGACGCGGGCGAGCAGTACTTC. Combining the CDR3 with reference TRBV28 and TRBJ2-7 gives the whole variable domain DVKVTQSSRYLVKRTGEKVFLECVQDMDHENMFWYRQDPGLGLRLIYFSYDVKMKEKGDIPEGYSVSREKKERFSLILESASTNQTSMYLCASTLDAGEQYFGPGTRLTVT.

The chain recombines TRBV7-8 with TRBJ2-1, with a possible D match to TRBD2 (7 bases). CDR3 length: 13 amino acids. Germline CDR1 SGHVS, CDR2 FQNEAQ. V was trimmed by 6 bases and J by 9 bases, leaving 15 bases between them. The CDR3 spells CASRPGGRGEQFF. The CDR3 coding sequence is TGTGCCAGCAGGCCGGGGGGCAGGGGTGAGCAGTTCTTC.

V is TRBV6-6 and J is TRBJ1-4, with D uncertain. This CDR3 spans 17 amino acids. Germline values: CDR1 MNHNY, CDR2 SVGAGI (reference sequence). V dropped 2 bases and J dropped 5 bases, with 18 bases sitting between them. The CDR3 coding sequence is TGTGCCAGCAGTTACACGTATCCCCCGGGGAAGAATGAAAAACTGTTTTTT. Translation gives CASSYTYPPGKNEKLFF.

The chain links TRBV7-9 to TRBJ2-1; no definite D call. This CDR3 is built from 14 residues. Trimming stripped 5 bases from V and 0 bases from J, with 8 bases between. CDR1 and CDR2 (germline): SEHNR, FQNEAQ (reference sequence). CDR3 DNA sequence: TGTGCCAGCAGCCGCGGACCCTCCTACAATGAGCAGTTCTTC. Translating it yields CASSRGPSYNEQFF.

The chain couples TRBV12-3 or TRBV12-4 to TRBJ2-7; perhaps TRBD1 as D (6 bases). The ends were cut back, 6 bases at V and 3 bases at J, with 12 bases in the middle. This CDR3 comprises 13 residues. The CDR3: CASRNRASYEQYF. CDR3 DNA sequence: TGTGCCAGCAGAAACAGGGCCAGCTACGAGCAGTACTTC.

The J gene is TRBJ2-1, the V gene TRBV20-1; 11 nucleotides match TRBD2. The trim removed 2 bases at V and 6 bases at J, leaving 9 bases unmatched. Germline V gene data show CDR1 as DFQATT and CDR2 as SNEGSKA (reference sequence). This CDR3 has 16 amino acids. The CDR3: CSARNPSGGSVNEQFF. CDR3 nucleotides: TGCAGTGCTAGAAACCCTAGCGGGGGGTCGGTCAATGAGCAGTTCTTC.

This clonotype appeared many times. This chain links TRBV20-1 with TRBJ2-7, with D unresolved. The CDR3 runs 12 residues. V was cut by 6 bases and J by 3 bases, with 12 bases left in between. In germline, CDR1 is DFQATT, CDR2 SNEGSKA (reference sequence). CDR3 sequence reads: CSASPDIYEQYF. CDR3 sequence (DNA): TGCAGTGCCTCGCCAGACATCTACGAGCAGTACTTC.

The chain couples TRBV20-1 to TRBJ2-1, with 8 bases lining up with TRBD2. V was pared by 0 bases and J by 6 bases, with 7 bases of the junction left unmatched. From germline, CDR1 is DFQATT and CDR2 SNEGSKA (reference sequence). This CDR3 has 15 amino acids. CDR3 sequence reads: CSARDSGGPFNEQFF. In DNA, the CDR3 is TGCAGTGCTAGAGACTCGGGAGGGCCGTTCAATGAGCAGTTCTTC.

This clonotype was counted once. This chain joins TRBV5-1 and TRBJ1-1; TRBD1 matches 8 bases. CDR3 length: 14 amino acids. The J segment lost 4 bases and the V segment lost 4 bases, leaving 6 bases of the junction unmatched. Per germline, CDR1 SGHRS and CDR2 YFSETQ. The CDR3: CASSLGDRSTEAFF. The DNA of the CDR3 is TGCGCCAGCAGCCTGGGGGACAGGAGCACTGAAGCTTTCTTT.

Only a few counts were recorded for this clonotype. The chain carries TRBV11-3 and TRBJ2-6; no firm D call. Germline V lookup: CDR1 SGHNT, CDR2 YENEEA. The V end lost 2 bases, the J end lost 1 base, and 6 bases lay between the germline ends. There are 15 residues in the CDR3. This CDR3 reads CASSLFLSGANVLTF. CDR3 nucleotide sequence: TGTGCCAGCAGCTTATTTCTATCTGGGGCCAACGTCCTGACTTTC.

The genes are TRBV27 and TRBJ2-1; 7 bases are shared with TRBD1. V shed 5 bases and J 4 bases; nucleotides not matched to a gene: 14. CDR3 size: 17 residues. CDR1 MNHEY and CDR2 SMNVEV come from the germline V gene (reference sequence). Here the CDR3 DNA reads TGTGCCAGCAGTCCTGGGGCTTTGAGGGGGCCTTACAATGAGCAGTTCTTC. Translation gives CASSPGALRGPYNEQFF.

This clonotype was counted between two and nine times. The V and J genes are TRBV20-1 and TRBJ1-2; TRBD1 agrees at 7 bases. J lost 4 bases, V lost 4 bases, and 6 bases had no gene match. The CDR3 extends over 13 amino acids. The germline CDR1 and CDR2 sequences are DFQATT and SNEGSKA (reference sequence). This CDR3 reads CSANRGPLYGYTF. DNA of the CDR3: TGCAGTGCTAACAGGGGTCCCCTCTATGGCTACACCTTC.

The V call is TRBV14, the J call TRBJ2-4; possibly TRBD1 for D (5 bases). The DNA matches TRBJ2-7 better at its end, which makes the J call doubtful. This CDR3 has 13 amino acids. Germline V gene data show CDR1 as SGHDN and CDR2 as FVKESK. The CDR3 nucleotides read TGTGCCAGCAGCCAAGACAGGGTGAACGAGCAGTACTTC. Its translation: CASSQDRVNEQYF.

The CDR3 spells CSARDPGKQGATYEQYF. The DNA for the CDR3 is TGCAGTGCTAGAGATCCGGGAAAGCAGGGGGCAACCTACGAGCAGTACTTC. The chain is built from TRBV20-1 and TRBJ2-7; TRBD1 matches at 8 bases. V dropped 0 bases and J dropped 2; count of bases not matched to a gene: 12. This CDR3 spans 17 amino acids. Germline CDR1 and CDR2: DFQATT and SNEGSKA (reference sequence).

The chain recombines TRBV20-1 with TRBJ2-7; D is undetermined. Between the trimmed V and J ends, which lost 0 bases and 0 bases, there was a span of 12 bases. Germline-derived CDR1 and CDR2 are DFQATT and SNEGSKA (reference sequence). The CDR3 has 15 amino acids. Here the CDR3 DNA reads TGCAGTGCTAGAGATCCACACAGCTCCTCCTACGAGCAGTACTTC. This sequence encodes CSARDPHSSSYEQYF.

The V gene is TRBV4-2, the J gene TRBJ1-1; D ambiguous. This CDR3 has 14 residues. Trimming shortened V by 1 base and J by 1 base, and 7 bases separated the two germline ends. Germline V lookup: CDR1 LGHNA, CDR2 YNFKEQ. The CDR3 sequence: CASSQGAANTEAFF. The CDR3 DNA reads TGTGCCAGCAGCCAAGGGGCCGCGAACACTGAAGCTTTCTTT.

This clonotype occurred a few times. The rearrangement links TRBV5-1 to TRBJ2-6, with no clear D. Germline V lookup: CDR1 SGHRS, CDR2 YFSETQ. V lost 5 bases, J lost 9 bases, and 12 bases lay in between. The CDR3 loop spans 13 amino acids. CDR3 in DNA: TGCGCCAGCAGAGGATCCTTGGGCAACGTCCTGACTTTC. As protein: CASRGSLGNVLTF.

The J gene is TRBJ1-1, the V gene TRBV29-1, with D possibly TRBD1 on 5 matching bases. V was trimmed by 8 bases and J by 3 bases, leaving 16 bases between them. There are 13 residues in the CDR3. Germline lookup yields CDR1 SQVTM and CDR2 ANQGSEA. The CDR3 reads CSLNRGGHTEAFF. CDR3 DNA: TGCAGCTTGAATCGGGGGGGTCACACTGAAGCTTTCTTT.

The chain employs TRBV5-1 and TRBJ2-5; D may be TRBD1 (5 bases). Trimming took 1 base from V and 2 from J, leaving 9 bases between them. CDR1 is SGHRS, CDR2 YFSETQ, per germline. The CDR3 runs to 14 residues. In DNA form, the CDR3 reads TGCGCCAGCAGCTTGAATCCAGGGCAAGAGACCCAGTACTTC. This sequence encodes CASSLNPGQETQYF.

This clonotype has a handful of counts. This sequence joins TRBV28 and TRBJ2-7, with D perhaps given as TRBD1 or TRBD2 (5 bases each). In germline, CDR1 is MDHEN, CDR2 SYDVKM. The CDR3 spans 16 residues. The V and J ends lost 4 bases and 2 bases respectively, with 18 bases between them. CDR3 sequence reads: CASSSGLGTVTYEQYF. The CDR3 nucleotides are TGTGCCAGCAGTTCGGGCCTGGGGACGGTAACCTACGAGCAGTACTTC.

This clonotype was seen only a few times. The chain couples TRBV15 to TRBJ2-1; 12 nucleotides align to TRBD1. Losses at the gene ends were 2 bases for V and 7 bases for J; bases not matched to a gene: 6. This CDR3 has 16 amino acids. CDR1 is LNHNV, CDR2 YYDKDF, per germline (reference sequence). The CDR3 DNA reads TGTGCCACCAGCAGAACCGGGACAGGGGGCCGGAATGAGCAGTTCTTC. Encoded protein: CATSRTGTGGRNEQFF.